The 13 T cell receptor beta chains below all came from one sample that was sequenced in a study of molecular identifiers for immune sequencing clone quantification. MiXCR was run by TCRdb on the PCR reads, yielding one entry per CDR3 protein. The repertoire holds 300,000 to 350,000 distinct CDR3 sequences, with roughly 23% as singletons. Sequencing was carried out using naive CD8+ T cells from blood, with Jurkat cell RNA spiked in. The subset is: FACS-sorted CD8+CD4-CCR7+CD45RA+ naive T cells. The receptor source for this set is a human donor in good health. Some libraries in this study had Jurkat cell RNA spiked in.

This clonotype was seen ten or more times. This chain connects TRBV6-5 to TRBJ2-5; D is perhaps TRBD2 (6 bases). Trimming took off 0 bases at V and 5 bases at J, with 13 bases between the two ends. The CDR3 contains 15 residues. Germline CDR1 MNHEY, CDR2 SVGAGI. CDR3 nucleotides: TGTGCCAGCAGTTACTCGGCAGGAGGGGTGGAGACCCAGTACTTC. Protein product: CASSYSAGGVETQYF.

This clonotype has ten or more counts. This chain links TRBV7-9 with TRBJ2-3; D gene uncertain. There are 12 residues in the CDR3. Trimming shortened V by 5 bases and J by 4 bases, and 7 bases separated the two germline ends. Germline V gene lookup returns CDR1 SEHNR and CDR2 FQNEAQ (reference sequence). Here the CDR3 reads CASSPFPDTQYF. In nucleotides, the CDR3 is TGTGCCAGCAGCCCCTTTCCAGATACGCAGTATTTT.

As to this clonotype: This may be a read error: a much more frequent sequence differs by one nucleotide. The gene calls are TRBV30 and TRBJ2-7, with 10 bases identical to TRBD1. The CDR3 totals 15 residues. CDR1 GTSNPN and CDR2 SVGIG come from the germline V gene (reference sequence). The CDR3 protein is CAWSRGQGTLYERYF. Written as DNA, the CDR3 is TGTGCCTGGAGTAGGGGACAGGGGACCCTCTACGAGCGGTACTTC.

This clonotype was counted at least ten times. The V gene is TRBV24-1, the J gene TRBJ2-1; the match to TRBD1 covers 9 bases. The CDR3 extends over 15 amino acids. The germline CDR1 and CDR2 sequences are KGHDR and SFDVKD. V was pared by 3 bases and J by 8 bases, with 7 bases of the junction left unmatched. The chain's CDR3 is CATSDPRTGADEQFF. CDR3 nucleotides: TGTGCCACCAGTGATCCCCGGACAGGGGCGGATGAGCAGTTCTTC.

This clonotype has more than one count but fewer than ten. This chain links TRBV10-3 with TRBJ2-5; D ambiguous. The CDR3 contains 13 residues. Germline CDR1 ENHRY, CDR2 SYGVKD. V was trimmed by 0 bases and J by 1 base, leaving 3 bases between them. CDR3 loop: CAISESVQETQYF. CDR3 coding DNA: TGTGCCATCAGTGAGTCGGTCCAAGAGACCCAGTACTTC.

A word on this clonotype: The junction does not match germline at one end; this may be a read error. The chain carries TRBV4-1 and TRBJ2-7, with D tentatively TRBD2 (5 bases). Germline CDR1 is MGHRA and CDR2 is YSYEKL. This CDR3 comprises 13 residues. The CDR3 DNA reads TGCGCCAGCCGCCAAGTCGGGGTCTACGAGCAGTACTTC. Translating gives CASRQVGVYEQYF.

This clonotype was observed many times. The CDR3 reads CAWGQTTGELFF. The CDR3 DNA follows: TGTGCCTGGGGTCAGACAACCGGGGAGCTGTTTTTT. The chain uses TRBV30 and TRBJ2-2; unclear D gene. V was pared by 5 bases and J by 5 bases, with 9 bases between. The CDR3 has 12 residues. Per the germline V gene, CDR1 is GTSNPN and CDR2 is SVGIG (reference sequence). Using reference TRBV30 and TRBJ2-2 for the parts outside the CDR3, the full variable domain is SQTIHQWPATLVQPVGSPLSLECTVEGTSNPNLYWYRQAAGRGLQLLFYSVGIGQISSEVPQNLSASRPQDRQFILSSKKLLLSDSGFYLCAWGQTTGELFFGEGSRLTVL.

The table lists this clonotype with many counts. V usage is TRBV7-9 and J usage is TRBJ2-2; TRBD1 agrees at 10 bases. Germline lookup yields CDR1 SEHNR and CDR2 FQNEAQ (reference sequence). The V gene end was trimmed by 5 bases and the J gene end by 4 bases; junction bases not matched to a gene: 10. The CDR3 totals 17 residues. The CDR3: CASSLPGQGPATGELFF. The CDR3, as DNA: TGTGCCAGCAGCCTTCCGGGACAGGGGCCCGCCACCGGGGAGCTGTTTTTT.

This clonotype was seen many times. V and J are TRBV25-1 and TRBJ2-3; 8 bases are shared with TRBD1. The ends lost 3 bases at V and 3 bases at J; junction bases unmatched: 8. Germline V lookup: CDR1 MGHDK, CDR2 SYGVNS. CDR3 length: 16 amino acids. The CDR3 nucleotides are TGTGCCAGCAGTGATGGGTCAGGGGGCGCGACAGATACGCAGTATTTT. Amino acid sequence: CASSDGSGGATDTQYF.

This clonotype showed up many times. This chain joins TRBV3-1 and TRBJ2-5; 7 bases line up with TRBD1. CDR1 LGHDT and CDR2 YNNKEL come from the germline V gene (reference sequence). There are 14 residues in the CDR3. V dropped 0 bases and J dropped 10; count of bases not matched to a gene: 8. The CDR3 spells CASSQDLTGNIQYF. The CDR3 DNA reads as TGTGCCAGCAGCCAAGATTTGACAGGGAATATCCAGTACTTC.

This clonotype appeared many times. The chain carries TRBV7-9 and TRBJ2-3, with TRBD2 identical over 9 bases. Germline values: CDR1 SEHNR, CDR2 FQNEAQ (reference sequence). V shed 5 bases and J 0 bases; nucleotides not matched to a gene: 6. The CDR3 has 16 residues. The CDR3 region has the DNA TGTGCCAGCAGCCCCCGACTAGCGGAAAGCACAGATACGCAGTATTTT. Amino acids: CASSPRLAESTDTQYF.

This clonotype appeared many times. The J gene is TRBJ2-3, the V gene TRBV12-3 or TRBV12-4, with D tentatively TRBD2 (5 bases). The CDR3 sequence is 14 residues long. With 3 bases removed from V and 3 bases from J, the gap between germline ends came to 10 bases. As DNA, the CDR3 is TGTGCCAGCAGTTTCCTAGCTGAGACAGATACGCAGTATTTT. Protein sequence: CASSFLAETDTQYF.

This clonotype was observed a few times. J is TRBJ2-5 and V is TRBV5-6; 10 bases are a match to TRBD2. Germline V gene lookup returns CDR1 SGHDT and CDR2 YYEEEE. This CDR3 comprises 19 residues. The J segment lost 4 bases and the V segment lost 1 base, leaving 16 bases of the junction unmatched. The CDR3, as DNA: TGTGCCAGCAGCTTGTCGGCCGGGTCTAGCGGGGGTATTTTAGAGACCCAGTACTTC. It is translated as CASSLSAGSSGGILETQYF.